The following is a T cell receptor (beta chain) sequence with its context. The antigen remains undetermined. This sample was taken from a study of response to subunit inactivated influenza vaccine. Study-level results: There was a suggestion from the authors that each seasonal influenza vaccination recruits few new T cells.

Trimming stripped 2 bases from V and 1 base from J, with 12 bases between. The germline gives CDR1 MNHEY, CDR2 SMNVEV (reference sequence). This CDR3 comprises 16 residues. TCRdb reprocessed the RT-PCR reads via MiXCR and lists one record per CDR3 protein. The table lists 450,000 to 700,000 distinct CDR3 sequences, approximately 15% of them singletons. This specimen consisted of PBMCs from blood, obtained 11 to 12 days after vaccination. This sequence was found in a man in his forties or fifties who received an inactivated influenza vaccine. J is TRBJ2-4 and V is TRBV27; D is perhaps TRBD2 (6 bases). The CDR3 reads CASSLGPGVAKNIQYF. In DNA form, the CDR3 reads TGTGCCAGCAGTTTAGGTCCGGGGGTGGCCAAAAACATTCAGTACTTC.